Shown below are 9 T cell receptor beta chains from a single sample sequenced in a study of identical twins. TCRdb ran MiXCR on the 5' RACE reads and lists one entry per CDR3 protein. The sample has around 690,000 distinct CDR3 sequences; 20% to 25% are singletons. These data are also associated with another study on T cells expressing NK-cell markers.

Input material: PBMCs. The source of these receptors is a young woman in good health.

This clonotype was observed a handful of times. The chain uses TRBV5-4 and TRBJ2-1; D is perhaps TRBD2 (6 bases). CDR1 is SGHNT, CDR2 YYREEE, per germline (reference sequence). Deletions cut 4 bases from V and 8 bases from J, with 25 bases between. This CDR3 comprises 17 residues. CDR3 in amino acids: CASSGGGASGFGDEQFF. The CDR3 bases are TGTGCCAGCAGCGGTGGGGGAGCGAGCGGGTTTGGCGATGAGCAGTTCTTC.

This clonotype was recorded a few times. The genes are TRBV25-1 and TRBJ2-7, with D hard to call. The CDR3 runs 14 residues. V shed 4 bases and J shed 0 bases, with 10 bases lying between them. CDR1 MGHDK and CDR2 SYGVNS come from the germline V gene. CDR3 in amino acids: CASSAPPYSYEQYF. CDR3 sequence (DNA): TGTGCCAGCAGTGCCCCTCCCTACTCCTACGAGCAGTACTTC.

This clonotype was picked up a small number of times. V is TRBV15 and J is TRBJ2-7, with D unresolved. V was clipped by 5 bases and J by 2 bases, with 13 bases between them. The CDR3 sequence is 14 residues long. Germline V CDR1 and CDR2: LNHNV, YYDKDF (reference sequence). The chain's CDR3 is CATSVARATYEQYF. As DNA, the CDR3 is TGTGCCACCAGCGTCGCAAGGGCAACCTACGAGCAGTACTTC.

The chain links TRBV29-1 to TRBJ2-7; 8 nucleotides align to TRBD2. The CDR3 loop spans 14 amino acids. Losses at the gene ends were 3 bases for V and 2 bases for J; bases not matched to a gene: 6. Per germline, CDR1 SQVTM and CDR2 ANQGSEA. The CDR3 loop reads CSVEERGSTYEQYF. The DNA of the CDR3 is TGCAGCGTTGAGGAGCGGGGGTCCACCTACGAGCAGTACTTC.

The rearrangement links TRBV30 to TRBJ2-2; perhaps TRBD2 as D (6 bases). This CDR3 is built from 14 residues. V was pared by 3 bases and J by 3 bases, with 11 bases between. Germline-derived CDR1 and CDR2 are GTSNPN and SVGIG (reference sequence). In DNA form, the CDR3 reads TGTGCCTGGAGGGGGGGTGCGGACACCGGGGAGCTGTTTTTT. This codes for CAWRGGADTGELFF.

V and J are TRBV9 and TRBJ2-3; D is perhaps TRBD2 (6 bases). The CDR3 consists of 16 residues. Trimming pared 0 bases from V and 4 bases from J, leaving 15 bases between. Germline V gene sequence: CDR1 SGDLS, CDR2 YYNGEE. This CDR3 reads CASSVEGLTPADTQYF. The CDR3 DNA is TGTGCCAGCAGCGTAGAGGGACTCACCCCCGCAGATACGCAGTATTTT.

This clonotype showed up just a few times. The genes are TRBV24-1 and TRBJ1-5; no clear D gene. The germline V and J ends were trimmed by 4 bases and 9 bases, with 12 bases remaining between them. The germline V gene encodes CDR1 KGHDR and CDR2 SFDVKD. There are 13 residues in the CDR3. DNA of the CDR3: TGTGCCACCAGTGAGGGCCCTCTCACGCCCCAGCATTTT. Its protein product is CATSEGPLTPQHF.

The rearrangement links TRBV28 to TRBJ2-7; D might be TRBD1 (6 bases). The CDR3 is 15 residues long. Germline CDR1 is MDHEN and CDR2 is SYDVKM. The V end lost 5 bases, the J end lost 2 bases, and 16 bases lay between the germline ends. CDR3 nucleotide sequence: TGTGCCAGCAGTCCCGGACAGCGGTCGCCCTACGAGCAGTACTTC. The encoded protein is CASSPGQRSPYEQYF. Complete variable domain (other parts from reference TRBV28 and TRBJ2-7): DVKVTQSSRYLVKRTGEKVFLECVQDMDHENMFWYRQDPGLGLRLIYFSYDVKMKEKGDIPEGYSVSREKKERFSLILESASTNQTSMYLCASSPGQRSPYEQYFGPGTRLTVT.

The genes are TRBV3-1 and TRBJ1-1, with TRBD1 matching 8 bases. CDR1 is LGHDT and CDR2 is YNNKEL in the germline V gene (reference sequence). CDR3 length: 13 amino acids. Germline trimming cut 5 bases from V and 9 bases from J; bases unmatched to any gene: 8. The CDR3 sequence: CASSSGQGRQAFF. DNA for the CDR3: TGTGCCAGCAGCTCCGGACAGGGTCGTCAAGCTTTCTTT. Combining the CDR3 with reference TRBV3-1 and TRBJ1-1 gives the whole variable domain DTAVSQTPKYLVTQMGNDKSIKCEQNLGHDTMYWYKQDSKKFLKIMFSYNNKELIINETVPNRFSPKSPDKAHLNLHINSLELGDSAVYFCASSSGQGRQAFFGQGTRLTVV.